The 22 T cell receptor beta chains presented below share a single source sample, sequenced in a study of blood T cell repertoires in COVID-19. The repertoire was sequenced with immunoSEQ multiplex PCR; TCRdb's copy has only in-frame clones and lacks some. Among about 170,000 clones listed, approximately 84% were seen once. The material sequenced was peripheral blood. All receptors come from a woman older than 75 with COVID-19, enrolled during active disease.

This chain joins TRBV20-1 and TRBJ1-3; D may be TRBD1 (5 bases). V shed 3 bases and J shed 3 bases, with 9 bases lying between them. Germline CDR1 is DFQATT and CDR2 is SNEGSKA (reference sequence). The CDR3 length is 13 residues. This CDR3 reads CSASEQVGNTIYF. The CDR3 DNA sequence: TGCAGTGCTAGTGAACAGGTTGGAAACACCATATATTTT.

The V gene is TRBV6-1, the J gene TRBJ2-6; TRBD2 agrees at 7 bases. The CDR3 is 16 amino acids. Per germline, CDR1 MNHNS and CDR2 SASEGT. With V trimmed by 0 bases and J by 2 bases, 1 base remained unmatched. The CDR3 reads CASSEAGRAGANVLTF. The CDR3 DNA follows: TGTGCCAGCAGTGAAGCAGGGAGGGCTGGGGCCAACGTCCTGACTTTC.

This chain uses TRBV5-4 with TRBJ2-3, with D possibly being TRBD2 (6 bases). The CDR3 loop spans 16 amino acids. Germline V lookup: CDR1 SGHNT, CDR2 YYREEE (reference sequence). V lost 0 bases and J lost 1, with 12 bases in between. The CDR3 DNA is TGTGCCAGCAGCTTGGTGCGGGGAATCGGCACAGATACGCAGTATTTT. This gives the protein CASSLVRGIGTDTQYF.

The CDR3 reads CASSPGTAEETQYF. DNA for the CDR3: TGTGCCAGCAGCCCCGGGACAGCAGAAGAGACCCAGTACTTC. This chain uses TRBV7-8 with TRBJ2-5, with TRBD1 matching 7 bases. Germline CDR1 is SGHVS and CDR2 is FQNEAQ. The CDR3 has 14 amino acids. Losses at the gene ends were 5 bases for V and 3 bases for J; bases not matched to a gene: 6.

This sequence joins TRBV28 and TRBJ1-2, with D unclear. Per germline, CDR1 MDHEN and CDR2 SYDVKM. The CDR3 covers 14 residues. Trimming pared 2 bases from V and 2 bases from J, leaving 9 bases between. CDR3 in DNA: TGTGCCAGCAGTTTAGCACAACCCAACTATGGCTACACCTTC. Its translation: CASSLAQPNYGYTF.

The V call is TRBV2, the J call TRBJ1-1; maybe TRBD1 (5 bases). V gave up 4 bases and J gave up 2 bases, with 11 bases separating them. The length of the CDR3 is 14 residues. Germline-derived CDR1 and CDR2 are SNHLY and FYNNEI. The CDR3 is CASSGLRTNTEAFF. CDR3 DNA: TGTGCCAGCAGTGGACTTCGGACAAACACTGAAGCTTTCTTT. The entire variable domain, with the rest obtained from reference TRBV2 and TRBJ1-1, is as follows: EPEVTQTPSHQVTQMGQEVILRCVPISNHLYFYWYRQILGQKVEFLVSFYNNEISEKSEIFDDQFSVERPDGSNFTLKIRSTKLEDSAMYFCASSGLRTNTEAFFGQGTRLTVV.

The chain employs TRBV27 and TRBJ2-7, with TRBD1 identical over 11 bases. V gave up 0 bases and J gave up 3 bases; unmatched junction bases: 4. Germline values: CDR1 MNHEY, CDR2 SMNVEV (reference sequence). The CDR3 consists of 16 residues. The CDR3, as DNA: TGTGCCAGCAGTTTATCGTGGGACAGGGGGATCTACGAGCAGTACTTC. As protein: CASSLSWDRGIYEQYF.

The chain has TRBV7-9 and TRBJ2-2; TRBD2 aligns across 10 bases. V dropped 7 bases and J dropped 3; count of bases not matched to a gene: 5. CDR3 size: 15 residues. Germline CDR1 reads SEHNR; CDR2 reads FQNEAQ (reference sequence). CDR3 protein: CASIPSGRDTGELFF. CDR3 DNA: TGTGCCAGCATCCCCAGCGGGAGGGACACCGGGGAGCTGTTTTTT.

This clone was found once. Given the absence of the conserved phenylalanine or tryptophan at the CDR3 end, a read error is likely. The DNA is left out, because the CDR3 cannot be placed on it with certainty; the CDR3 is given as TCRdb lists it. The chain couples TRBV6-2 or TRBV6-3 to TRBJ2-7; no check of the table's D call, TRBD1, against the DNA was made. The CDR3 spans 12 amino acids, including both terminal residues. Germline V CDR1 and CDR2: MNHEY, SVGEGT. The CDR3 protein is CASSYRDRGPFR.

This clone was observed a few times. The chain links TRBV7-3 to TRBJ2-7; D is ambiguous. With 5 bases removed from V and 0 bases from J, the gap between germline ends came to 5 bases. Germline CDR1 reads SGHTA; CDR2 reads FQGTGA. This CDR3 region has 12 residues. CDR3 protein: CASSLYSYEQYF. CDR3 in DNA: TGTGCCAGCAGCCTCTACTCCTACGAGCAGTACTTC.

This chain's CDR3 is CASSPRALSSYNEQFF. CDR3 DNA: TGTGCCAGCTCACCCAGGGCCCTAAGCTCCTACAATGAGCAGTTCTTC. The chain employs TRBV18 and TRBJ2-1, with a weak D call TRBD1 (5 bases). The CDR3 totals 16 residues. Trimming removed 3 bases from V and 0 bases from J, with 12 bases in between. In germline, CDR1 is KGHSH, CDR2 LQKENI.

The gene calls are TRBV2 and TRBJ1-2, with 8 bases aligning to TRBD1. CDR3 length equals 14 residues. From germline, CDR1 is SNHLY and CDR2 FYNNEI. V shed 5 bases and J 2 bases; nucleotides not matched to a gene: 4. The CDR3 nucleotides are TGTGCCAGCAGTACGACAGGGGTAAACTATGGCTACACCTTC. Its translation: CASSTTGVNYGYTF. The full variable domain, in which reference TRBV2 and TRBJ1-2 provide the parts outside the CDR3, is EPEVTQTPSHQVTQMGQEVILRCVPISNHLYFYWYRQILGQKVEFLVSFYNNEISEKSEIFDDQFSVERPDGSNFTLKIRSTKLEDSAMYFCASSTTGVNYGYTFGSGTRLTVV.

The chain employs TRBV19 and TRBJ1-2; weak D call: TRBD1 (6 bases). The CDR3 length is 14 residues. In germline, CDR1 is LNHDA, CDR2 SQIVND (reference sequence). V lost 3 bases and J 6 bases, leaving 14 bases between the germline ends. The CDR3, as DNA: TGTGCCAGTAGTATCCTACAGGGAAGAAATGGCTACACCTTC. Translated: CASSILQGRNGYTF.

The rearrangement uses TRBV28 and TRBJ1-2, with 11 positions matching TRBD1. Unmatched junction bases numbered 7, after V lost 7 bases and J lost 0 bases. The CDR3 length is 16 residues. Germline assignment: CDR1 MDHEN and CDR2 SYDVKM. The CDR3 is CASTGGDRGTNYGYTF. The CDR3 DNA sequence: TGTGCCAGCACCGGAGGGGACAGGGGGACTAACTATGGCTACACCTTC.

The CDR3 DNA follows: TGTGCCAGCAGCTTGATGGCGGTTGGAAGCACAGATACGCAGTATTTT. It encodes CASSLMAVGSTDTQYF. V is TRBV7-6 and J is TRBJ2-3, with no clear D. CDR1 and CDR2 from the germline V gene are SGHVS and FNYEAQ. This CDR3 region has 16 residues. Trimming took off 3 bases at V and 0 bases at J, with 13 bases between the two ends.

The chain is built from TRBV5-4 and TRBJ2-2; 11 bases line up with TRBD1. Germline-derived CDR1 and CDR2 are SGHNT and YYREEE (reference sequence). The length of the CDR3 is 15 residues. V dropped 3 bases and J dropped 3; count of bases not matched to a gene: 1. The CDR3 region has the DNA TGTGCCAGCAGCTGGGACAGGGGGGACACCGGGGAGCTGTTTTTT. This codes for CASSWDRGDTGELFF.

CDR3 nucleotide sequence: TGTGCCAGTAGTATCCTAGCGGGACCCCCCCCAGTTACGCAGTATTTT. Its protein product is CASSILAGPPPVTQYF. The J gene is TRBJ2-3, the V gene TRBV19, with 9 bases fitting TRBD2. The CDR3 covers 16 residues. V shed 3 bases, J shed 8 bases, and the junction held 12 bases outside the gene matches. The germline CDR1 and CDR2 sequences are LNHDA and SQIVND (reference sequence).

A few counts support this clone. This chain connects TRBV5-1 to TRBJ2-1; 15 nucleotides agree with TRBD2. CDR1 and CDR2 (germline): SGHRS, YFSETQ. J gave up 14 bases and V 4 bases, and 13 bases lay outside the gene matches. This CDR3 contains 16 residues. The CDR3 spells CASSARTSGRVVSEFF. The CDR3 bases are TGCGCCAGCAGCGCCAGGACTAGCGGGAGGGTGGTCTCGGAGTTCTTC. Full variable domain (remainder filled in from reference TRBV5-1 and TRBJ2-1): KAGVTQTPRYLIKTRGQQVTLSCSPISGHRSVSWYQQTPGQGLQFLFEYFSETQRNKGNFPGRFSGRQFSNSRSEMNVSTLELGDSALYLCASSARTSGRVVSEFFGPGTRLTVL.

The V gene is TRBV7-2, the J gene TRBJ1-1, with 7 bases fitting TRBD1. This CDR3 region has 15 residues. V shed 5 bases and J 3 bases; nucleotides not matched to a gene: 9. From germline, CDR1 is SGHTA and CDR2 FQGNSA. The CDR3 DNA reads as TGTGCCAGCAGCCTAGAAGACAGGGAGTACACTGAAGCTTTCTTT. This codes for CASSLEDREYTEAFF.

This clone occurred once. This chain uses TRBV3-1 (or the pseudogene TRBV3-2) with TRBJ1-1, with D maybe TRBD1 (5 bases). V was pared by 3 bases and J by 3 bases, with 17 bases between. The CDR3 is made up of 16 amino acids. Germline V gene lookup returns CDR1 LGHDT and CDR2 YNNKEL (reference sequence). DNA of the CDR3: TGTGCCAGCAGCCACACAGGCGGCGGGGTTGACACTGAAGCTTTCTTT. This sequence encodes CASSHTGGGVDTEAFF.

The V gene is TRBV27, the J gene TRBJ2-2; tentatively, D is TRBD2 (5 bases). This CDR3 spans 15 amino acids. Germline lookup yields CDR1 MNHEY and CDR2 SMNVEV (reference sequence). V shed 0 bases and J shed 4 bases, with 9 bases lying between them. CDR3 coding DNA: TGTGCCAGCAGTTTATCTTACCGGGGCACCGGGGAGCTGTTTTTT. Encoded protein: CASSLSYRGTGELFF.

In this sample, this clone turned up a few times. CDR3 region: CASSPIGAGDTEAFF. The DNA for the CDR3 is TGTGCCAGCTCACCGATAGGGGCGGGAGACACTGAAGCTTTCTTT. The chain is built from TRBV18 and TRBJ1-1, with a possible D match to TRBD1 (5 bases). CDR3 size: 15 residues. V shed 3 bases and J shed 3 bases, with 14 bases lying between them. Germline CDR1 reads KGHSH; CDR2 reads LQKENI.